This TCR beta chain was captured by sequencing in a study of regulatory T cells in long-lasting Graves disease. For the study at large: Positive TSH receptor antibodies alongside over 5 years of antithyroid drugs were what marked Graves' disease as persistent. Overall study findings and caveats: TRBV28, TRBJ1-2 and TRBJ2-5 emerged as the favored segments in persistent disease. The persistent group shared 2,741 public clonotypes, more than the approximately 970 shared by new patients.

This clonotype occurred a few times. Its matching antigen is unknown. Time point defined: persistent/refractory GD, antithyroid drugs over 5 years with positive TRAb. With RNA extracted from PBMCs as input, the TCR library was made. Investigators prepared the TCR beta libraries by applying iRepertoire HTBI primers and Arm-PCR of CDR3 regions. A single record per CDR3 protein comes from TCRdb applying MiXCR to the multiplex PCR reads. Of 250,000 to 300,000 distinct CDR3 sequences in the sample, around a fifth were seen once. V dropped 1 base and J dropped 5 bases, with 6 bases sitting between them. The germline gives CDR1 MGHRA, CDR2 YSYEKL. This CDR3 is 13 amino acids long.

The receptor was isolated from a female donor with Graves disease. J is TRBJ1-5 and V is TRBV4-1; the D is unclear. The sample in question was peripheral blood mononuclear cells (PBMCs), obtained when the disease was refractory, from a patient treated with antithyroid drugs. The CDR3: CASSQVKDQPQHF. The CDR3 region has the DNA TGCGCCAGCAGCCAAGTTAAGGATCAGCCCCAGCATTTT.